This T cell receptor beta chain derives from a study of T-cell reconstitution after alpha-beta-depleted transplantation in children. The sample holds many counts of this clonotype. Unique molecular identifiers were used in preparing the TCRbeta library. TCRdb re-analysed the PCR reads in MiXCR, keeping a single row per CDR3 protein. Of about 98,000 distinct CDR3 sequences listed, about 7.5% are singletons. This CDR3 region has 15 residues. Germline V CDR1 and CDR2: MRHNA, SNTAGT. V gave up 4 bases and J gave up 2 bases; unmatched junction bases: 4. Here the sequenced sample was PBMCs, taken before TCRalphabeta/CD19-depleted stem cell transplant. V usage is TRBV6-4 and J usage is TRBJ2-3, with 9 bases lining up with TRBD2. The receptor comes from a boy aged 2 to 9 with acute lymphoblastic leukemia, due to receive a stem cell transplant. CDR3 sequence (DNA): TGTGCCAGCAGTGCGTCTAGCGGGGACACAGATACGCAGTATTTT. Protein product: CASSASSGDTDTQYF.